The rows below give T cell receptor beta chains drawn from one sample of a study of preoperative IRX-2 immunotherapy in early breast cancer. The data were produced by immunoSEQ multiplex PCR, yet TCRdb's version contains in-frame clones alone and is incomplete. The sample has about 25,000 clones; roughly 95% are singletons. Sequenced here: tumor tissue, sampled after IRX-2 immunotherapy. These receptors all come from a human donor with breast cancer. CDR3s include the opening cysteine and the closing phenylalanine or tryptophan. D genes are given only for firm matches. For some rows the clone size is stated as once, few or many, or as a class when expanded; others skip it.

TRBV6-1	NA	NA	TRBJ1-2	TGTGCCAGCAGTGAAGCTGGGCAGACGTATGGCTACACCTTC	CASSEAGQTYGYTF
TRBV13	NA	NA	TRBJ2-5	TGTGCCAGCAGCTCACGGACTGGAGGACGGGAGACCCAGTACTTC	CASSSRTGGRETQYF
TRBV27	NA	TRBD1	TRBJ1-2	TGTGCCAGCAGTTTATTTGGTAGTGGGACAGCTACTAACTATGGCTACACCTTC	CASSLFGSGTATNYGYTF
TRBV12-1	NA	NA	TRBJ2-7	TGTGCCAGCAGCCCCGAGGGTAGCGGGAGTCCGGGCGAGCAGTACTTC	CASSPEGSGSPGEQYF
TRBV11-2	few	NA	TRBJ2-5	TGTGCCAGCAGCTTAGGTCGACAGCCTCAAGAGACCCAGTACTTC	CASSLGRQPQETQYF
TRBV7-2	NA	TRBD1	TRBJ1-1	TGTGCCAGCAGCTTAGACAGGGGGACGCCTGAAGCTTTCTTT	CASSLDRGTPEAFF
TRBV4-3	NA	TRBD2	TRBJ2-7	TGCGCCAGCAGCCAAGATCCAGCGGGAGGGTCGTCCTACGAGCAGTACTTC	CASSQDPAGGSSYEQYF
TRBV4-1	NA	NA	TRBJ1-4	TGCGCCAGCAGCCAAGGACGCCAGAATGAAAAACTGTTTTTT	CASSQGRQNEKLFF
TRBV6-6	NA	TRBD1	TRBJ2-7	TGTGCCAGCCGGGACCGGGACAGGGGGCTGAGGGAGCAGTACTTC	CASRDRDRGLREQYF
TRBV2	NA	TRBD1	TRBJ2-2	TGTGCCAGCAGTGTTTGGACAGGGCCGAACACCGGGGAGCTGTTTTTT	CASSVWTGPNTGELFF
TRBV27	NA	TRBD2	TRBJ2-5	TGTGCCAGCAGTTTATCCCGGGGACTAGCGGGGCGGCAAGAGACCCAGTACTTC	CASSLSRGLAGRQETQYF
TRBV9	NA	NA	TRBJ2-3	TGTGCCAGCAGCATTAGTAGCGGACCTAGCACAGATACGCAGTATTTT	CASSISSGPSTDTQYF
TRBV2	NA	NA	TRBJ1-3	TGTGCCAGCACTTCTCTCGATCAGGGGCCAGGAAACACCATATATTTT	CASTSLDQGPGNTIYF
TRBV9	NA	TRBD2	TRBJ2-4	TGTGCCAGCAGCGCTTCGGGGGGTAAAAACATTCAGTACTTC	CASSASGGKNIQYF
TRBV9	NA	NA	TRBJ2-7	TGTGCCAGCAGCGTAGGGCAGGAGAACTACGAGCAGTACTTC	CASSVGQENYEQYF
TRBV27	NA	NA	TRBJ2-3	TGTGCCAGCAGGGTACAGGGAGGAACAGATACGCAGTATTTT	CASRVQGGTDTQYF
TRBV7-2	NA	NA	TRBJ2-3	TGTGCCACCGCCCCTACTGGGGATACGCAGTATTTT	CATAPTGDTQYF
TRBV28	NA	NA	TRBJ1-2	TGTGCCAGTGGGGGGGGAGGGAACTATGGCTACACCTTC	CASGGGGNYGYTF
TRBV13	NA	TRBD1	TRBJ2-1	TGTGCCAGCAGCACCCGGGACAGGGGTAATGAGCAGTTCTTC	CASSTRDRGNEQFF
TRBV4-1	NA	NA	TRBJ2-7	TGCGCCAGCAGCCAGGCTTTAAACAGGGATTTGTTCTACGAGCAGTACTTC	CASSQALNRDLFYEQYF
TRBV5-5	NA	NA	TRBJ2-1	TGTGCCAGCAGTCTGGCTAGCAATGAGCAGTTCTTC	CASSLASNEQFF
TRBV7-2	NA	NA	TRBJ1-4	TGTGCCAGCAGCAAACAGAGCCTCACCGAAAAACTGTTTTTT	CASSKQSLTEKLFF
TRBV2	NA	TRBD2	TRBJ2-1	TGTGCCAGCAGTGGTCGTATGAGCGGGAATAGGGATGAGCAGTTCTTC	CASSGRMSGNRDEQFF
TRBV14	NA	TRBD2	TRBJ2-2	TGTGCCAGCAGCCAAGACACGGGACTAGCGGCCACCGGGGAGCTGTTTTTT	CASSQDTGLAATGELFF
TRBV2	once	NA	TRBJ2-7	TGTGCCAGCAAGGGCGGTCGCTACGAGCAGTACTTC	CASKGGRYEQYF
TRBV15	NA	TRBD2	TRBJ2-1	TGTGCCACCAGCAGAGATCGATGGAGCGGGGATAGCGAGGATGAGCAGTTCTTC	CATSRDRWSGDSEDEQFF
TRBV9	NA	NA	TRBJ2-7	TGTGCCAGCAGCGTAGAAGTCAGATCCTACGAGCAGTACTTC	CASSVEVRSYEQYF